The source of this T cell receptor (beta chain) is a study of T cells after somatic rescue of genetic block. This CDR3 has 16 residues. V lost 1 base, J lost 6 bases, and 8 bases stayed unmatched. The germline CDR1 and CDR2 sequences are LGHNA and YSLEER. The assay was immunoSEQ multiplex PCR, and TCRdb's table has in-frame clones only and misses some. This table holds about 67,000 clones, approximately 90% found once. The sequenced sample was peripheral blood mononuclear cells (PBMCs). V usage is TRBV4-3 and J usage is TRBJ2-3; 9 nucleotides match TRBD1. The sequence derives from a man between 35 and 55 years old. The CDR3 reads CASSQAPTGGQDTQYF. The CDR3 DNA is TGCGCCAGCAGCCAAGCCCCTACAGGGGGCCAGGATACGCAGTATTTT.